The entry below describes one T cell receptor (beta chain). The CDR3 is made up of 14 amino acids. Looked up from germline, CDR1 is ENHRY and CDR2 is SYGVKD. With 6 bases clipped from V and 5 bases from J, the junction kept 4 bases outside the gene matches. These data come from a study of somatic mutations in cytotoxic T cells in rheumatoid arthritis. This table comes from immunoSEQ multiplex PCR, and its TCRdb copy is limited to in-frame clones, with some not included. The table includes around 20,000 clones, roughly two thirds detected once. Sequencing used CD8+ T cells sorted from blood. The receptor comes from an adult with rheumatoid arthritis. This chain uses TRBV10-3 with TRBJ1-4; 9 nucleotides match TRBD1. Written as DNA, the CDR3 is TGTGCCATCAGCTCCGGGACAGGGAATGAAAAACTGTTTTTT. Translating gives CAISSGTGNEKLFF.